One sample yielded the 30 T cell receptor beta chains listed below, sequenced in a study of blood T cell repertoires in COVID-19. Here immunoSEQ multiplex PCR was the method, and the copy in TCRdb shows in-frame clones only, minus some. The sample yields approximately 200,000 clones, 88% seen once. Sequenced material: peripheral blood. Source of these receptors: a man between 70 and 80 years old with active or convalescent COVID-19.

The CDR3 sequence: CASSRTGAEQYF. CDR3 in DNA: TGTGCCAGCAGTCGGACAGGGGCCGAGCAGTACTTC. The V call is TRBV6-2 or TRBV6-3, the J call TRBJ2-7, with 9 bases identical to TRBD1. The V segment lost 5 bases and the J segment 6 bases; nucleotides outside the gene matches: 2. Germline loops: CDR1 MNHEY, CDR2 SVGEGT. This CDR3 comprises 12 residues.

The V call is TRBV28, the J call TRBJ1-2; possible D gene TRBD1, 5 bases. The germline V gene has CDR1 MDHEN and CDR2 SYDVKM. Trimming took 5 bases from V and 4 from J, leaving 14 bases between them. This CDR3 is 14 amino acids long. CDR3 region: CASSPAGGGYGYTF. DNA of the CDR3: TGTGCCAGCAGTCCAGCGGGGGGTGGCTATGGCTACACCTTC.

This clone turned up a few times. This chain uses TRBV9 with TRBJ2-5; possibly TRBD2 for D (6 bases). The germline gives CDR1 SGDLS, CDR2 YYNGEE. The CDR3 consists of 13 residues. V was cut by 3 bases and J by 5 bases, with 11 bases left in between. The CDR3, as DNA: TGTGCCAGCAGCGGACTAGTTACTGAGACCCAGTACTTC. This encodes CASSGLVTETQYF. Based on the CDR3 plus reference TRBV9 and TRBJ2-5, the full variable domain is DSGVTQTPKHLITATGQRVTLRCSPRSGDLSVYWYQQSLDQGLQFLIQYYNGEERAKGNILERFSAQQFPDLHSELNLSSLELGDSALYFCASSGLVTETQYFGPGTRLLVL.

The chain couples TRBV28 to TRBJ1-5; TRBD1 matches 9 bases. V lost 6 bases and J lost 4; bases outside the gene matches: 7. The CDR3 has 15 amino acids. Germline V gene data show CDR1 as MDHEN and CDR2 as SYDVKM. In DNA form, the CDR3 reads TGTGCCAGCAGGAGGGACAGGGTGGGGAATCAGCCCCAGCATTTT. Its protein product is CASRRDRVGNQPQHF. Based on the CDR3 plus reference TRBV28 and TRBJ1-5, the full variable domain is DVKVTQSSRYLVKRTGEKVFLECVQDMDHENMFWYRQDPGLGLRLIYFSYDVKMKEKGDIPEGYSVSREKKERFSLILESASTNQTSMYLCASRRDRVGNQPQHFGDGTRLSIL.

As to this clone: This sample includes further DNA sequences coding for the same CDR3. The gene calls are TRBV9 and TRBJ1-6; 10 bases align to TRBD1. CDR1 SGDLS and CDR2 YYNGEE come from the germline V gene. The CDR3 is 15 residues long. Losses at the gene ends were 4 bases for V and 7 bases for J; bases not matched to a gene: 5. In DNA, the CDR3 is TGTGCCAGCAGCCCACGACAGGGGGCCAATTCACCCCTCCACTTT. It encodes CASSPRQGANSPLHF.

The gene calls are TRBV20-1 and TRBJ1-4, with D possibly matching TRBD1 (5 bases). CDR3 length equals 12 residues. Germline CDR1 DFQATT, CDR2 SNEGSKA (reference sequence). V was cut by 3 bases and J by 8 bases, with 10 bases left in between. CDR3 sequence (DNA): TGCAGTGCTAGTTCAGGGTCGGAAAAACTGTTTTTT. Translation: CSASSGSEKLFF.

This clone was detected once. The chain links TRBV24-1 to TRBJ2-1, with D perhaps TRBD2 (7 bases). The CDR3 covers 16 residues. Trimming took 0 bases from V and 7 from J, leaving 15 bases between them. Germline CDR1 reads KGHDR; CDR2 reads SFDVKD. CDR3 sequence (DNA): TGTGCCACCAGTGATTTGCTTGGGGGGGGGCGGAATGAGCAGTTCTTC. It yields the protein CATSDLLGGGRNEQFF.

This chain uses TRBV5-1 with TRBJ2-7; 11 positions agree with TRBD2. Germline V CDR1 and CDR2: SGHRS, YFSETQ. The V gene end was trimmed by 5 bases and the J gene end by 0 bases; junction bases not matched to a gene: 4. This CDR3 spans 15 amino acids. The CDR3 coding sequence is TGCGCCAGCAGGTCCGGGACTAGCGGCTCCTACGAGCAGTACTTC. Protein: CASRSGTSGSYEQYF.

The CDR3 region has the DNA TGTGCCAGCAGCTCGAGGGACAGGGGGATTTACGAGCAGTACTTC. The encoded protein is CASSSRDRGIYEQYF. The chain links TRBV7-2 to TRBJ2-7, with 11 bases aligning to TRBD1. Looked up from germline, CDR1 is SGHTA and CDR2 is FQGNSA. The V gene end was trimmed by 4 bases and the J gene end by 4 bases; junction bases not matched to a gene: 6. The CDR3 consists of 15 residues.

The chain employs TRBV6-6 and TRBJ1-1; D gene ambiguous. Germline CDR1 is MNHNY and CDR2 is SVGAGI (reference sequence). This CDR3 comprises 13 residues. Trimming left V 0 bases short and J 6 bases short, with 8 bases between. CDR3 bases: TGTGCCAGCAGTTACTCCCAGTTACCTGAAGCTTTCTTT. Protein sequence: CASSYSQLPEAFF.

The chain combines TRBV7-9 with TRBJ2-2; 8 bases match TRBD1. The CDR3 has 17 residues. The germline V gene encodes CDR1 SEHNR and CDR2 FQNEAQ (reference sequence). The junction had 8 bases not matched to a gene; V was cut back by 4 bases and J by 1 base. DNA of the CDR3: TGTGCCAGCAGCTCCTCGGGTGGGACAGGGAACACCGGGGAGCTGTTTTTT. Translated: CASSSSGGTGNTGELFF. Full variable domain (remainder filled in from reference TRBV7-9 and TRBJ2-2): DTGVSQNPRHKITKRGQNVTFRCDPISEHNRLYWYRQTLGQGPEFLTYFQNEAQLEKSRLLSDRFSAERPKGSFSTLEIQRTEQGDSAMYLCASSSSGGTGNTGELFFGEGSRLTVL.

This rearrangement joins TRBV11-2 to TRBJ1-2, with a tentative D call TRBD1 (6 bases). The V gene's germline CDR1 is SGHAT and CDR2 FQNNGV. Deletions cut 1 base from V and 2 bases from J, with 11 bases between. The CDR3 is made up of 15 amino acids. CDR3 residues: CASSLGLGQNYGYTF. For the CDR3, the DNA is TGTGCCAGCAGCTTAGGCTTGGGACAAAACTATGGCTACACCTTC.

This clone turned up a few times. The chain carries TRBV10-3 and TRBJ1-3; D remains unclear. The V end lost 10 bases, the J end lost 4 bases, and 20 bases lay between the germline ends. The CDR3 runs 15 residues. Germline V gene sequence: CDR1 ENHRY, CDR2 SYGVKD. CDR3 region: CATTPAGSEGNTIYF. The DNA for the CDR3 is TGTGCCACCACACCGGCGGGTTCGGAAGGAAACACCATATATTTT.

This rearrangement joins TRBV10-3 to TRBJ2-5; D is perhaps TRBD1 (6 bases). The CDR3 loop spans 12 amino acids. Trimming removed 10 bases from V and 2 bases from J, with 11 bases in between. In germline, CDR1 is ENHRY, CDR2 SYGVKD. The CDR3 sequence: CATSRGQETQYF. The CDR3 region has the DNA TGTGCCACCAGCAGGGGACAAGAGACCCAGTACTTC.

The chain combines TRBV13 with TRBJ1-5, with D uncertain. V was clipped by 2 bases and J by 5 bases, with 7 bases between them. The CDR3 is 13 residues long. Germline CDR1 PRHDT, CDR2 FYEKMQ (reference sequence). The CDR3 loop reads CASSLNRDQPQHF. CDR3 bases: TGTGCCAGCAGCTTAAACCGCGATCAGCCCCAGCATTTT.

CDR3 region: CAIRQFNEKLFF. In nucleotides, the CDR3 is TGTGCCATACGACAGTTTAATGAAAAACTGTTTTTT. The V call is TRBV30, the J call TRBJ1-4, with D possibly TRBD1 on 5 matching bases. The germline V gene has CDR1 GTSNPN and CDR2 SVGIG (reference sequence). V lost 8 bases, J lost 4 bases, and 11 bases lay in between. The CDR3 totals 12 residues. Full variable domain (missing parts from reference TRBV30 and TRBJ1-4): SQTIHQWPATLVQPVGSPLSLECTVEGTSNPNLYWYRQAAGRGLQLLFYSVGIGQISSEVPQNLSASRPQDRQFILSSKKLLLSDSGFYLCAIRQFNEKLFFGSGTQLSVL.

In its sample, this clone was seen once. The chain is built from TRBV4-1 and TRBJ1-1, with D uncertain. Deletions cut 4 bases from V and 4 bases from J, with 13 bases between. The germline CDR1 and CDR2 sequences are MGHRA and YSYEKL. The CDR3 sequence is 14 residues long. CDR3 amino acids: CASSRVVFSTEAFF. In nucleotides, the CDR3 is TGCGCCAGCAGCCGCGTGGTGTTTAGCACTGAAGCTTTCTTT.

This clone was seen only once. This chain uses TRBV6-2 or TRBV6-3 with TRBJ1-5; D is unresolved. Germline values: CDR1 MNHEY, CDR2 SVGEGT. V was pared by 1 base and J by 1 base, with 5 bases between. The CDR3 spans 14 residues. The CDR3, as DNA: TGTGCCAGCAGTTACTATTTAAGCAATCAGCCCCAGCATTTT. Protein sequence: CASSYYLSNQPQHF.

V gene TRBV9 combines with J gene TRBJ2-1; 14 nucleotides agree with TRBD2. Germline lookup yields CDR1 SGDLS and CDR2 YYNGEE. This CDR3 has 18 residues. V was clipped by 0 bases and J by 3 bases; unmatched bases: 5. The CDR3 protein is CASSVGTSGGLFYNEQFF. The CDR3 DNA sequence: TGTGCCAGCAGCGTAGGGACTAGCGGGGGGCTTTTCTACAATGAGCAGTTCTTC.

This chain connects TRBV28 to TRBJ1-2; D unclear. Trimming left V 1 base short and J 1 base short, with 10 bases between. CDR3 length: 15 residues. Per the germline V gene, CDR1 is MDHEN and CDR2 is SYDVKM. CDR3 residues: CASSLSAEDNYGYTF. DNA of the CDR3: TGTGCCAGCAGTTTATCCGCGGAGGATAACTATGGCTACACCTTC.

The rearrangement uses TRBV15 and TRBJ1-4, with 8 bases identical to TRBD1. With V trimmed by 3 bases and J by 6 bases, 3 bases remained unmatched. Per germline, CDR1 LNHNV and CDR2 YYDKDF (reference sequence). This CDR3 contains 14 residues. CDR3 region: CATSSDRGYEKLFF. The CDR3 DNA follows: TGTGCCACCAGCAGTGACAGGGGTTATGAAAAACTGTTTTTT.

The genes are TRBV28 and TRBJ2-1, with 10 bases that match TRBD2. The germline gives CDR1 MDHEN, CDR2 SYDVKM. This CDR3 comprises 16 residues. The V and J ends lost 5 bases and 1 base, in that order; junction bases with no gene match: 5. This chain's CDR3 is CASSRPSGRSYNEQFF. The CDR3 coding sequence is TGTGCCAGCAGTCGACCTAGCGGGAGATCCTACAATGAGCAGTTCTTC.

This chain uses TRBV19 with TRBJ2-1; TRBD2 matches at 7 bases. CDR3 length: 15 residues. CDR1 and CDR2 (germline): LNHDA, SQIVND (reference sequence). The ends lost 9 bases at V and 3 bases at J; junction bases unmatched: 11. As DNA, the CDR3 is TGTGCCAGCAGCAATGCGGGGGTGGGCTACAATGAGCAGTTCTTC. Its protein is CASSNAGVGYNEQFF.

This chain joins TRBV6-2 or TRBV6-3 and TRBJ1-3; D is possibly TRBD1 (5 bases). V lost 5 bases, J lost 5 bases, and 19 bases lay in between. Germline assignment: CDR1 MNHEY and CDR2 SVGEGT. CDR3 size: 16 residues. CDR3 DNA sequence: TGTGCCAGCAGTCCGATCGACAGCCGAAAGCGAAACACCATATATTTT. As protein: CASSPIDSRKRNTIYF.

As regards this clone: At one of its ends the junction is not consistent with the germline gene, which may arise from a read error. The chain links TRBV7-7 to TRBJ2-5, with 7 bases fitting TRBD1. CDR1 and CDR2 from the germline V gene are SSHAT and FNYEAQ (reference sequence). The CDR3 runs 13 residues. This CDR3 reads CASSLGGVETQYF. The CDR3 nucleotides are TGTGCTAGCAGCTTAGGGGGCGTAGAGACCCAGTACTTC.

V and J are TRBV5-1 and TRBJ2-1, with D possibly being TRBD1 (6 bases). The CDR3 has 15 residues. The V end was cut by 2 bases, the J end by 4 bases, with 13 bases between. CDR1 is SGHRS and CDR2 is YFSETQ in the germline V gene. CDR3 amino acids: CASSFEPQGYNEQFF. The CDR3 nucleotides read TGCGCCAGCAGCTTTGAACCCCAGGGGTACAATGAGCAGTTCTTC.

The genes are TRBV19 and TRBJ1-1; D unresolved. V lost 3 bases, J lost 0 bases, and 11 bases lay in between. CDR1 and CDR2 from the germline V gene are LNHDA and SQIVND (reference sequence). CDR3 length: 15 amino acids. CDR3 region: CASSIRRRMNTEAFF. In DNA form, the CDR3 reads TGTGCCAGTAGTATCCGACGGAGGATGAACACTGAAGCTTTCTTT. Full variable domain (rest looked up from reference TRBV19 and TRBJ1-1): DGGITQSPKYLFRKEGQNVTLSCEQNLNHDAMYWYRQDPGQGLRLIYYSQIVNDFQKGDIAEGYSVSREKKESFPLTVTSAQKNPTAFYLCASSIRRRMNTEAFFGQGTRLTVV.

V usage is TRBV2 and J usage is TRBJ2-7; 9 bases map to TRBD1. CDR1 and CDR2 (germline): SNHLY, FYNNEI. The J segment lost 3 bases and the V segment lost 4 bases, leaving 4 bases of the junction unmatched. The CDR3 has 14 amino acids. CDR3 in amino acids: CASSGQGVIYEQYF. CDR3 sequence (DNA): TGTGCCAGCAGTGGACAGGGGGTAATCTACGAGCAGTACTTC.

This chain joins TRBV3-1 (or the pseudogene TRBV3-2) and TRBJ1-4; D gene unclear. Germline V gene sequence: CDR1 LGHDT, CDR2 YNNKEL (reference sequence). CDR3 length equals 17 residues. The germline V and J ends were trimmed by 4 bases and 2 bases, with 17 bases remaining between them. The CDR3 DNA is TGTGCCAGCAGCCCTATAACCCTGGACTGGACTAATGAAAAACTGTTTTTT. Its translation: CASSPITLDWTNEKLFF.

The rearrangement joins TRBV11-2 to TRBJ1-2, with D possibly matching TRBD1 (6 bases). The CDR3 sequence is 17 residues long. V dropped 2 bases and J dropped 0 bases, with 16 bases sitting between them. Germline CDR1 SGHAT, CDR2 FQNNGV. The CDR3 here is CASSLSGGVGPNYGYTF. In DNA form, the CDR3 reads TGTGCCAGCAGCTTATCGGGGGGCGTTGGCCCTAACTATGGCTACACCTTC.